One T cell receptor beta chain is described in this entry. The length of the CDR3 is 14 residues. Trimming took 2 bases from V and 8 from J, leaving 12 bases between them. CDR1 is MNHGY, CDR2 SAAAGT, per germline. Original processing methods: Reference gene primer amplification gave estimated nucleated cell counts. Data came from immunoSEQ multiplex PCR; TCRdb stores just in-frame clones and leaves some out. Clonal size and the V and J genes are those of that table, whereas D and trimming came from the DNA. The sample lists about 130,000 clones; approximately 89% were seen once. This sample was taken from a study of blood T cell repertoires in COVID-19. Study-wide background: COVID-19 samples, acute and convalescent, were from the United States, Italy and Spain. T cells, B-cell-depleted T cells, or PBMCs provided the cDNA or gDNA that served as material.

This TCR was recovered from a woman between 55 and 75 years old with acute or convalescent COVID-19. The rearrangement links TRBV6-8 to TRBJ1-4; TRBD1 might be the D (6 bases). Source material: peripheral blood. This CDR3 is CASSYNDRREKLFF. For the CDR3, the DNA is TGTGCCAGCAGTTACAATGACAGGCGAGAAAAACTGTTTTTT.